This T cell receptor (beta chain) appears in the sequencing data of a study of OX40 agonist ivuxolimab in advanced cancers. Study-level findings and limits: In general, CD8+ T cells held more expanded clones than CD4+ did, on average. Both CD4+ and CD8+ T cell populations in blood had undergone clonal expansion by week 6 at 0.1 to 3.0 mg/kg.

As concerns this clone: Its antigen is currently unknown.

The table came from immunoSEQ multiplex PCR; TCRdb's copy has only in-frame clones and leaves some out. The table has 27,000 or so clones, 84% seen once. The TCR comes from an adult with an advanced solid tumor such as melanoma, head and neck, liver or kidney cancer. The sample here was CD4+ or CD8+ T cells sorted from blood, taken in a trial of the OX40 agonist ivuxolimab.

The CDR3 DNA reads as TGTGCCAGCAGCGACACTAGCGGGGGGCGCAATGAGCAGTTCTTC. Translation: CASSDTSGGRNEQFF. V gene TRBV9 combines with J gene TRBJ2-1, with 12 bases fitting TRBD2. After removal of 3 bases from V and 6 bases from J, the junction contained 4 bases not matched to a gene. CDR3 length equals 15 residues. CDR1 SGDLS and CDR2 YYNGEE come from the germline V gene.